These T cell receptor beta chains were read from a single sample in a study of T cells in Graves' hyperthyroidism and ophthalmopathy. TCRdb itself ran the multiplex PCR reads through MiXCR, one entry per CDR3 protein. Seen here are about 600,000 distinct CDR3 sequences, approximately 14% observed once, and the top ten hold around 13%. Specimen: blood. The receptors stem from a woman aged 50 to 60 with Graves' ophthalmopathy. The CDR3 runs from the conserved cysteine through the conserved F or W. The D gene is left open where the match is weak. A row's size may be missing; if present it is once, few, many or a size class.

D gene	J gene	V gene	clone size	CDR3 DNA	CDR3 protein
TRBD2	TRBJ2-7	TRBV20-1	many	TGCAGTGCCGCTCGGGCGGGAGGGTCATACGAGCAGTACTTC	CSAARAGGSYEQYF
TRBD1	TRBJ2-7	TRBV20-1	few	TGCAGTGCAAACCCAACCGGGACAGCGAGCTCCTACGAGCAGTACTTC	CSANPTGTASSYEQYF
.	TRBJ2-5	TRBV4-3	many	TGCGCCAGCAGCCAAGTATTTGGGGGGATGGAGACCCAGTACTTC	CASSQVFGGMETQYF
.	TRBJ1-2	TRBV28	.	TGTGCCAGCAGTTTCACCCGGACCCAGAATTATGGCTACACCTTC	CASSFTRTQNYGYTF
.	TRBJ2-7	TRBV5-5	many	TGTGCCAGCAGCCTCGGGGTGGACGAGCAGTACTTC	CASSLGVDEQYF
TRBD2	TRBJ2-7	TRBV6-1	many	TGTGCCAGCAGCATAGCGGGAGGCGACCCACCGCCCTACGAGCAGTACTTC	CASSIAGGDPPPYEQYF
TRBD2	TRBJ2-1	TRBV7-9	few	TGTGCGGGAGGGAATGAGCAGTTCTTC	CAGGNEQFF
.	TRBJ2-7	TRBV6-2/TRBV6-3	many	TGTGCCAGCAGTACCCTTGGATATACCTACGAGCAGTACTTC	CASSTLGYTYEQYF
TRBD2	TRBJ2-2	TRBV7-2	.	TGTGCCAGCAGCCTCGGGACTAGCGGGAGCCCGCGAACCGGGGAGCTGTTTTTT	CASSLGTSGSPRTGELFF
TRBD2	TRBJ2-7	TRBV6-9	.	TGTGCCAGCAGTTTTCGACTAGCGGTTGGCTACGAGCAGTACTTC	CASSFRLAVGYEQYF
TRBD1	TRBJ2-7	TRBV12-3/TRBV12-4	many	TGTGCCAGCAGCCCAGAGGGACAGGGCCCCTACGAGCAGTACTTC	CASSPEGQGPYEQYF
TRBD2	TRBJ2-1	TRBV27	many	TGTGCCAGCAGTTTATCGGGACTAGCGGTCTCCTACAATGAGCAGTTCTTC	CASSLSGLAVSYNEQFF
.	TRBJ2-5	TRBV28	many	TGTGCCAGCAGTTTATGGTCAGGGAATAAAGAGACCCAGTACTTC	CASSLWSGNKETQYF
.	TRBJ1-5	TRBV28	many	TGTGCCAGCAGTTCGTCGGGGGCGGGCAATCAGCCCCAGCATTTT	CASSSSGAGNQPQHF
.	TRBJ2-3	TRBV7-9	few	TGTGCCAGCAGCCCCTTGGGGGGAGTTTTTACCGGCACAGATACGCAGTATTTT	CASSPLGGVFTGTDTQYF
.	TRBJ2-3	TRBV18	.	TGTGCCAGCTCACCATTAAGGTCGGGAGAATTGACAGATACGCAGTATTTT	CASSPLRSGELTDTQYF
.	TRBJ2-3	TRBV7-6	many	TGTGCCAGCAGCATCAGTACAGATACGCAGTATTTT	CASSISTDTQYF
.	TRBJ2-3	TRBV30	many	TGTGCCTGGAGTGTACAATGGAATACGCAGTATTTT	CAWSVQWNTQYF
TRBD1	TRBJ2-5	TRBV11-2	many	TGTGCCAGCAGCTACAGGGGAGAGGAGGAGACCCAGTACTTC	CASSYRGEEETQYF
.	TRBJ2-1	TRBV9	.	TGTGCCAGCAGCGTAGGCCTAGACGGCTACAATGAGCAGTTCTTC	CASSVGLDGYNEQFF
TRBD1	TRBJ2-1	TRBV10-3	many	TGTGCCATCAGTGAGTCGAGACAGGGCTACAATGAGCAGTTCTTC	CAISESRQGYNEQFF
TRBD2	TRBJ2-7	TRBV6-5	.	TGTGCCAGCAGTTCCGGGACTAGCGGGAGGCAGCAGTACTTC	CASSSGTSGRQQYF
.	TRBJ1-5	TRBV12-3/TRBV12-4	.	TGTGCCAGCAGTTTTCAGACCGGAAATCAGCCCCAGCATTTT	CASSFQTGNQPQHF
TRBD2	TRBJ2-1	TRBV19	few	TGTGCCAGTAGTATAGTCGCTAGCGGTAATGAGCAGTTCTTC	CASSIVASGNEQFF
.	TRBJ1-2	TRBV20-1	.	TGCAGTGCACCAAACAGGGAAGATAACTATGGCTACACCTTC	CSAPNREDNYGYTF
.	TRBJ2-7	TRBV6-1	many	TGTGCCAGCAGTTCGGGACTGATTCCTTCCTCCGTGTACGAGCAGTACTTC	CASSSGLIPSSVYEQYF
.	TRBJ1-5	TRBV4-1	.	TGCGCCAGCAGCCAAGATCAAGGGGGTAGTCAGCCCCAGCATTTT	CASSQDQGGSQPQHF
TRBD1	TRBJ2-7	TRBV7-9	.	TGTGCCAGCAGCTTACCGGGTCTGGGACAGGGACGATACGAGCAGTACTTC	CASSLPGLGQGRYEQYF
TRBD2	TRBJ2-7	TRBV20-1	.	TGCAGTGCTAGAGACCGGACTAGCTACGAGCAGTACTTC	CSARDRTSYEQYF
TRBD2	TRBJ2-2	TRBV7-3	many	TGTGCCAGCAGCCGGACCGGGACTAGCGGGAGAACCGGGGAGCTGTTTTTT	CASSRTGTSGRTGELFF
.	TRBJ2-3	TRBV29-1	many	TGCAGCGTTGGTATTGGGACACCCACAGATACGCAGTATTTT	CSVGIGTPTDTQYF
TRBD2	TRBJ2-1	TRBV20-1	many	TGCAGTGCTAGATCGAGCGGGAGGGGCGATGAGCAGTTCTTC	CSARSSGRGDEQFF